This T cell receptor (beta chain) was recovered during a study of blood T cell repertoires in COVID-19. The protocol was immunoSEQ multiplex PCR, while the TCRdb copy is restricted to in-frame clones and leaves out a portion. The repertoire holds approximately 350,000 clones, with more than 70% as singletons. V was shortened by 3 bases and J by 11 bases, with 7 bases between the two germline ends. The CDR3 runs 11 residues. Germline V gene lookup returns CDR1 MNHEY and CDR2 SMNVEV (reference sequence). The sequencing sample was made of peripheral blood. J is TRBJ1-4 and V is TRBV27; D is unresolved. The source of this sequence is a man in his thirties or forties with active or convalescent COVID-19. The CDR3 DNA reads TGTGCCAGCAGTTTCGCGGGGAAACTGTTTTTT. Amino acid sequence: CASSFAGKLFF.